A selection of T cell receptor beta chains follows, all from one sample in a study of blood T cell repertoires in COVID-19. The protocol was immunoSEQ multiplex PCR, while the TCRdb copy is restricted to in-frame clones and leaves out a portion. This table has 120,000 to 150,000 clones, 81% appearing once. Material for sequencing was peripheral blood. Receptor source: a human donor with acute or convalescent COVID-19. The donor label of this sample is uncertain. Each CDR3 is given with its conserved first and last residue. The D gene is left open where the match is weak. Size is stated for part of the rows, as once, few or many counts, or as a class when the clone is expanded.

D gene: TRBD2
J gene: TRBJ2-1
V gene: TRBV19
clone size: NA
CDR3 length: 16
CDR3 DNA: TGTGCCAGTACCACGACCCAGCGGGGGGTTTACAATGAGCAGTTCTTC
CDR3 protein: CASTTTQRGVYNEQFF

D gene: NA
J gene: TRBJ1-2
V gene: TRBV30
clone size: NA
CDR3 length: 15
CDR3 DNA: TGTGCCTGGAGTGTTCCCCTGCGGTCTCGCGGGGGCTACACCTTC
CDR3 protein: CAWSVPLRSRGGYTF

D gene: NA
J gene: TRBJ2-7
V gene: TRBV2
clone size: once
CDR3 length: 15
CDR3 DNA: TGTGCCAGCAGTCCTGACCGGCGGGGCTTATACGAGCAGTACTTC
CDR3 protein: CASSPDRRGLYEQYF

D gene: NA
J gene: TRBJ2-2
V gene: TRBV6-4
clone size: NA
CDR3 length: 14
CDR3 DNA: TGTGCCAGCAGTGACTTTTCCAGGGGCGGGGAGCTGTTTTTT
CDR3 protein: CASSDFSRGGELFF

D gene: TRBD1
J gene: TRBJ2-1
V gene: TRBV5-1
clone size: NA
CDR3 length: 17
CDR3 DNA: TGCGCCAGCAGCTTGGGCAGGACAGGGGGCTCCTACAATGAGCAGTTCTTC
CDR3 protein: CASSLGRTGGSYNEQFF

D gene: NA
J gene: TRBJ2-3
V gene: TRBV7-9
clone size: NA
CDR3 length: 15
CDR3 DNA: TGTGCCAGCAGCCCGCAGGGAAATCGCGGAGATACGCAGTATTTT
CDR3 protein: CASSPQGNRGDTQYF

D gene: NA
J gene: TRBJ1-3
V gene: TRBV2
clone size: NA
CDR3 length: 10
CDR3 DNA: TGTGCCAGCAGTGTAGACACCATATATTTT
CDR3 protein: CASSVDTIYF

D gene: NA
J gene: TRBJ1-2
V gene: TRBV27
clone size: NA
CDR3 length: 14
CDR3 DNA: TGTGCCAGCAGTCTCGGGGGGCCTGGCTATGGCTACACCTTC
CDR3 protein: CASSLGGPGYGYTF

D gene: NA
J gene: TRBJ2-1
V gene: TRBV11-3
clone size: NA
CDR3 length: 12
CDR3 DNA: TGTGCCAGCAGCTTAGGTTCGGTCGAGCAGTTCTTC
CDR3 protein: CASSLGSVEQFF

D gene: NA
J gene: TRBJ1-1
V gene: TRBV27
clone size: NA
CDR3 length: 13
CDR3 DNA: TGTGCCAGCAGTTATGGGCCAGCTTTTGAAGCTTTCTTT
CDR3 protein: CASSYGPAFEAFF

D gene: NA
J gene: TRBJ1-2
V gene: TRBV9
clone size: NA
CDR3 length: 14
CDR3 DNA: TGTGCCAGCAGCGTAGGAGGGCGGGAATTTGGCTACACCTTC
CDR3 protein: CASSVGGREFGYTF

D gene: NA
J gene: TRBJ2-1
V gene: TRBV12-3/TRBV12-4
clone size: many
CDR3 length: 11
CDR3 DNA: TGTGCCAGCAGTTTCGCGAATGAGCAGTTCTTC
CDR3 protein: CASSFANEQFF

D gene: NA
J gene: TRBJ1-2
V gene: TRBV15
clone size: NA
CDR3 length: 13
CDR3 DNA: TGTGCCACCAGCAGAGCCGCGGGCTATGGCTACACCTTC
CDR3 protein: CATSRAAGYGYTF

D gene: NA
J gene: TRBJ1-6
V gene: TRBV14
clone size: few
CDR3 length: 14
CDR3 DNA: TGTGCCAGCAGCCAAGCCGGAGGAATATCACCCCTCCACTTT
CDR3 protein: CASSQAGGISPLHF

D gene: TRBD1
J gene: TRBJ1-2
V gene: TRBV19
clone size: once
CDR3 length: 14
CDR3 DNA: TGTGCCAGTAGTATCGGGACAGGTGACTATGGCTACACCTTC
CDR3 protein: CASSIGTGDYGYTF

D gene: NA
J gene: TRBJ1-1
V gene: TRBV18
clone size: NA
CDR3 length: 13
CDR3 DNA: TGTGCCAGCTCACCCTTACAGAACACTGAAGCTTTCTTT
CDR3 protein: CASSPLQNTEAFF

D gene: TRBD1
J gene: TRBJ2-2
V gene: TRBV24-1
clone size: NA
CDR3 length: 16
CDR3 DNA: TGTGCCACCAGTGATTTGACAGGGGGGCATACCGGGGAGCTGTTTTTT
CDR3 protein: CATSDLTGGHTGELFF

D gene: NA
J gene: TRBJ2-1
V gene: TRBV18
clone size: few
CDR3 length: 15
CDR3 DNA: TGTGCCAGCTCACCACGGGGGGTCTCCTACAATGAGCAGTTCTTC
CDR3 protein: CASSPRGVSYNEQFF

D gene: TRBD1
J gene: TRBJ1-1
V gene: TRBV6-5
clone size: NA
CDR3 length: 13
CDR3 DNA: TGTGCCAGTGGGACAGGCAGCCACACTGAAGCTTTCTTT
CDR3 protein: CASGTGSHTEAFF

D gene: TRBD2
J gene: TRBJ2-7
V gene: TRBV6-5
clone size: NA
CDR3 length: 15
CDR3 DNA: TGTGCCAGCAGTTCCTTGGGACTAGCGGACTACGAGCAGTACTTC
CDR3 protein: CASSSLGLADYEQYF

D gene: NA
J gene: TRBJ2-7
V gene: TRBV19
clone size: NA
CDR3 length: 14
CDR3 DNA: TGTGCCAGTAGTCCCCTGGGGGCAAACTACGAGCAGTACTTC
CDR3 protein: CASSPLGANYEQYF

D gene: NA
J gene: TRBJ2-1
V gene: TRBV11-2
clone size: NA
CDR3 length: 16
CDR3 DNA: TGTGCCAGCAGCTTAGAGGCCGATGCCTCCTACAATGAGCAGTTCTTC
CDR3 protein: CASSLEADASYNEQFF

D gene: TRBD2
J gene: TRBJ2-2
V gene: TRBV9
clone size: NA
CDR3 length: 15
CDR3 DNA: TGTGCCAGCAGCACAAGGACTAGCCTCGCCGGGGAGCTGTTTTTT
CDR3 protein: CASSTRTSLAGELFF

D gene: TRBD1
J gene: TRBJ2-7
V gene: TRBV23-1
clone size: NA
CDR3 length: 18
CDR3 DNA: TGCGCCAGCAGTCGCCCCAGGGGACAGCAAACGAAAACCTACGAGCAGTACTTC
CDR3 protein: CASSRPRGQQTKTYEQYF

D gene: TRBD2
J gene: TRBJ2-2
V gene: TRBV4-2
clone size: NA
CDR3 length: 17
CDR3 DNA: TGTGCCAGCAGTCGGACTAGCGGGGGCCTGAACACCGGGGAGCTGTTTTTT
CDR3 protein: CASSRTSGGLNTGELFF

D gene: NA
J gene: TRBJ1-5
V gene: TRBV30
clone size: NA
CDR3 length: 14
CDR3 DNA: TGTGCCTGGAGTATCGAGGGGGTCGATCAGCCCCAGCATTTT
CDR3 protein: CAWSIEGVDQPQHF

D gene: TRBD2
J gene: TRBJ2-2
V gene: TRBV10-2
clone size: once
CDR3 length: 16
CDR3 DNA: TGCGCCAGCAATCCTAGCGGGGGGGCGGGAACCGGGGAGCTGTTTTTT
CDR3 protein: CASNPSGGAGTGELFF

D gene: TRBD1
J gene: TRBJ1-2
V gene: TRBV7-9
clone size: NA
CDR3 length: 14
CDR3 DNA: TGTGCCAGCAGCCCCGGACAGGGTGAATATGGCTACACCTTC
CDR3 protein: CASSPGQGEYGYTF

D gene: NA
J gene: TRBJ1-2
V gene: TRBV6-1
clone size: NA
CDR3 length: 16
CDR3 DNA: TGTGCCAGCAGTGAAGGACCGACGGCTCCGGGCTATGGCTACACCTTC
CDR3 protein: CASSEGPTAPGYGYTF

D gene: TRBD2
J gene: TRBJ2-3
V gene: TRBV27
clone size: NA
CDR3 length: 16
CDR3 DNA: TGTGCCAGCAGTCCCCCGGGGGGACTTAGCACAGATACGCAGTATTTT
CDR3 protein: CASSPPGGLSTDTQYF

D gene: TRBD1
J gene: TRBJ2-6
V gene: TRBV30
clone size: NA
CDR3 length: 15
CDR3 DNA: TGTGCCTGGAGGGGACAGGGCTATGGGGCCAACGTCCTGACTTTC
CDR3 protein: CAWRGQGYGANVLTF

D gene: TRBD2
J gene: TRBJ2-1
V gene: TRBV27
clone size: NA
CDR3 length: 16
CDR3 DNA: TGTGCCAGCAGTTTACCAACTAGCGGGGTAGGTAATGAGCAGTTCTTC
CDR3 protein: CASSLPTSGVGNEQFF

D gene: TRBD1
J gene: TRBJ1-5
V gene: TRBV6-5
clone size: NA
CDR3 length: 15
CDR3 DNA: TGTGCCAGCAGTCAGACAGGGGGAGACAGGCAGCCCCAGCATTTT
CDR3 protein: CASSQTGGDRQPQHF

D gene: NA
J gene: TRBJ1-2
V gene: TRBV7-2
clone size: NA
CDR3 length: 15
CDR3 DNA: TGTGCCAGCAGCTCGGTGGGGGGGCAGGTCTATGGCTACACCTTC
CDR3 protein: CASSSVGGQVYGYTF

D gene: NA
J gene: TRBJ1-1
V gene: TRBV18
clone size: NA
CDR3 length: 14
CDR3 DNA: TGTGCCAGCTCACCAAGGAAAGGGGTCCCTGAAGCTTTCTTT
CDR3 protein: CASSPRKGVPEAFF

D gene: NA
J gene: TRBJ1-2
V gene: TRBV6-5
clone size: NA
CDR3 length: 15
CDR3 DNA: TGTGCCAGCACTCGACCAGGGAGGCAGGGCTATGGCTACACCTTC
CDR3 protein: CASTRPGRQGYGYTF

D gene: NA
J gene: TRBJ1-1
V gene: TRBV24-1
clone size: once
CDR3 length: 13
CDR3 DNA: TGTGCCACCAGTAACAGTCAGAACACTGAAGCTTTCTTT
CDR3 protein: CATSNSQNTEAFF

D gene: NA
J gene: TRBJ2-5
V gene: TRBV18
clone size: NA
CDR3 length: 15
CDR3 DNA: TGTGCCAGCTCACCATTAACAGAGGGCGGAGAGACCCAGTACTTC
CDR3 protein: CASSPLTEGGETQYF

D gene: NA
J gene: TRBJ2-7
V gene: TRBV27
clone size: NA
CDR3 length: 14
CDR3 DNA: TGTGCCAGCAGTTTAGGAGGGTTCATTTACGAGCAGTACTTC
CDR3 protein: CASSLGGFIYEQYF

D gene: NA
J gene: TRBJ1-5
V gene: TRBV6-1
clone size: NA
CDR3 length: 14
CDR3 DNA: TGTGCCAGCAGTGAATCTGGCAGCAATCAGCCCCAGCATTTT
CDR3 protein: CASSESGSNQPQHF

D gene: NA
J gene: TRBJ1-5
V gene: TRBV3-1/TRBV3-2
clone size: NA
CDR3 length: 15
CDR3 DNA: TGTGCCAGCAGCCAAGCAGACAGATACGATCAGCCCCAGCATTTT
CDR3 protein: CASSQADRYDQPQHF

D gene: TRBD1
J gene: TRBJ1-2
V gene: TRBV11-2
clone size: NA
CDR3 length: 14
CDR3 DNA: TGTGCCAGCAGCTATGGGACAGGGACACATGGCTACACCTTC
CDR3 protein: CASSYGTGTHGYTF

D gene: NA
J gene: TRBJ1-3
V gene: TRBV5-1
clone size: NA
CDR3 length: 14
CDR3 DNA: TGCGCCAGCAGCCCTACAGGGTCCGGAAACACCATATATTTT
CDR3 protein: CASSPTGSGNTIYF

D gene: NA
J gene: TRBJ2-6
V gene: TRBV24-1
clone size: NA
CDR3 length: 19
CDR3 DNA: TGTGCCACCAGTGACCCCCGGGCAGGGGCCCCCTCTGGGGCCAACGTCCTGACTTTC
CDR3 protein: CATSDPRAGAPSGANVLTF

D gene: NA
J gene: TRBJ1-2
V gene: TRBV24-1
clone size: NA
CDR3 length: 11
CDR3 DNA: TGTGCCACCAGTAAGGGGCCCAGCTACACCTTC
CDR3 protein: CATSKGPSYTF

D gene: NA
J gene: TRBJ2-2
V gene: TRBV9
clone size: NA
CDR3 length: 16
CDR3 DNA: TGTGCCAGCAGCGTAGGGGGTAGCGGTGACCCCCGGGAGCTGTTTTTT
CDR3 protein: CASSVGGSGDPRELFF

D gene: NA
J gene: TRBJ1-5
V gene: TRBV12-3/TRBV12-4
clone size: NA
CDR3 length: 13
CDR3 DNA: TGTGCCAGCAGTCTCGTCCCCAATCAGCCCCAGCATTTT
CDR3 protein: CASSLVPNQPQHF

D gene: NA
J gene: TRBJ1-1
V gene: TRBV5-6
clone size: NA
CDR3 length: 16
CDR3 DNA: TGTGCCAGCAGCTTGGGGGTCTGGAGACGGAACACTGAAGCTTTCTTT
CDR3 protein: CASSLGVWRRNTEAFF

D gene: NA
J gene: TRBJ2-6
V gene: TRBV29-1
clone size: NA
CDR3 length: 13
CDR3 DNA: TGCAGCGTTAGAGGCGCTGGGGCCAACGTCCTGACTTTC
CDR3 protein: CSVRGAGANVLTF

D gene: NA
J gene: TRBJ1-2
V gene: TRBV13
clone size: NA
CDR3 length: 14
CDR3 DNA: TGTGCCAGCAGACTCCCCGGTCTCGGTCGGGGCTACACCTTC
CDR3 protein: CASRLPGLGRGYTF

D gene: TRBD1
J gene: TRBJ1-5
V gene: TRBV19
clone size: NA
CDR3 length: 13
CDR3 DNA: TGTGCCAGACTCGACAGGGCTACCGTGTCCCAGCATTTT
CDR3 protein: CARLDRATVSQHF

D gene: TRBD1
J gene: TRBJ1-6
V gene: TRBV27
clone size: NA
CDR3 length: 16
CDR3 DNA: TGTGCCAGCAGTTCCGGACAGGCTTGGGAGAATTCACCCCTCCACTTT
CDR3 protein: CASSSGQAWENSPLHF

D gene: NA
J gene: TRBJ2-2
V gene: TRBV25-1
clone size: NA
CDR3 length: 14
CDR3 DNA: TGTGCCAGCAGTGAGTCCACGAACACCGGGGAGCTGTTTTTT
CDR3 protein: CASSESTNTGELFF

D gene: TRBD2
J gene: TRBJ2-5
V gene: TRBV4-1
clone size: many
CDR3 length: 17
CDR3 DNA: TGCGCCAGCAGCCAAGAATGGCTGGCGGGGGGCCAAGAGACCCAGTACTTC
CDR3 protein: CASSQEWLAGGQETQYF

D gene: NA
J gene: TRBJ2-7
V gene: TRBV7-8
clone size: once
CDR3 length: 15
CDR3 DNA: TGTGCCAGCAGCTTAGCGCTACAGGGAAGGGACGAGCAGTACTTC
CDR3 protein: CASSLALQGRDEQYF

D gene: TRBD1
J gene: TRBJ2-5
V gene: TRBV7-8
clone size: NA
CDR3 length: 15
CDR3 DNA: TGTGCCAGCAGCATATCGGGACAGGGGGTAGAGACCCAGTACTTC
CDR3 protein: CASSISGQGVETQYF

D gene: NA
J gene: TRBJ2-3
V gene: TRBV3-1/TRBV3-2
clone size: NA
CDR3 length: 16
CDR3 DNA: TGTGCCAGCAGCCAAGACCTTTCGGGGGGCACAGATACGCAGTATTTT
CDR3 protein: CASSQDLSGGTDTQYF

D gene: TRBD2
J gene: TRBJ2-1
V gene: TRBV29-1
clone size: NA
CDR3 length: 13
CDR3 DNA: TGCAGCGTTGCCGGGGGGACCTACAATGAGCAGTTCTTC
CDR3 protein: CSVAGGTYNEQFF

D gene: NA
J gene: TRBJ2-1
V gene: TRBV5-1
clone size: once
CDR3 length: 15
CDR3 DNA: TGCGCCAGCAGCGGGGGGTCCACTCTAGGTAATGAGCAGTTCTTC
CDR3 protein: CASSGGSTLGNEQFF

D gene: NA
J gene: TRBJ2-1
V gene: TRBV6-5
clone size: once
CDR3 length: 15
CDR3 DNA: TGTGCCAGCAGTTACAGGCTAGGGAACAGGAATGAGCAGTTCTTC
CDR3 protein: CASSYRLGNRNEQFF